The 32 T cell receptor beta chains below were found in one sample sequenced in a study of OX40 agonist ivuxolimab in advanced cancers. Sequenced by immunoSEQ multiplex PCR; TCRdb stores in-frame clones only, minus some. The data show about 62,000 clones, with nearly 90% seen just once and more than 5% held by the top ten. The sequenced sample was CD4+ or CD8+ T cells sorted from blood, obtained in a trial of the OX40 agonist ivuxolimab. These receptors were collected from an adult with an advanced solid tumor such as melanoma, head and neck, liver or kidney cancer.

The chain is built from TRBV28 and TRBJ1-2; D remains unclear. The germline gives CDR1 MDHEN, CDR2 SYDVKM. The CDR3 loop spans 11 amino acids. V lost 6 bases and J 4 bases, leaving 6 bases between the germline ends. The CDR3 loop reads CASSDAYGYTF. The CDR3 DNA follows: TGTGCCAGCAGCGACGCCTATGGCTACACCTTC.

This clone was detected a few times. This sequence joins TRBV27 and TRBJ1-6, with D unclear. V gave up 3 bases and J gave up 10 bases, with 13 bases separating them. CDR1 is MNHEY, CDR2 SMNVEV, per germline (reference sequence). The CDR3 loop spans 14 amino acids. The CDR3 coding sequence is TGTGCCAGCAGTTTGACTCCCCCGGGGTCACCCCTCCACTTT. Translated, it gives CASSLTPPGSPLHF.

This rearrangement joins TRBV28 to TRBJ1-3; no definite D call. The germline gives CDR1 MDHEN, CDR2 SYDVKM. V was trimmed by 2 bases and J by 0 bases, leaving 8 bases between them. The CDR3 is 15 amino acids. The chain's CDR3 is CASSLEMSSGNTIYF. DNA of the CDR3: TGTGCCAGCAGTTTAGAGATGAGCTCTGGAAACACCATATATTTT.

The rearrangement links TRBV5-8 to TRBJ1-1; D ambiguous. Germline values: CDR1 SGHTS, CDR2 YDEGEE. The CDR3 is 16 residues long. The V and J ends lost 0 bases and 1 base respectively, with 13 bases between them. CDR3 DNA sequence: TGTGCCAGCAGCTTGGCCGCTTCCAGGCCGAACACTGAAGCTTTCTTT. This encodes CASSLAASRPNTEAFF.

The chain uses TRBV29-1 and TRBJ1-3; D is undetermined. There are 12 residues in the CDR3. Germline V gives CDR1 SQVTM, CDR2 ANQGSEA. V was clipped by 7 bases and J by 4 bases, with 11 bases between them. In nucleotides, the CDR3 is TGCAGCGGGAATCTGGGGGGAAACACCATATATTTT. As protein: CSGNLGGNTIYF.

The chain uses TRBV25-1 and TRBJ2-2, with D unresolved. The length of the CDR3 is 12 residues. V was pared by 9 bases and J by 1 base, with 6 bases between. The germline CDR1 and CDR2 sequences are MGHDK and SYGVNS. The CDR3 sequence is CASTENTGELFF. The CDR3 DNA is TGTGCCAGTACGGAGAACACCGGGGAGCTGTTTTTT.

The chain joins TRBV14 to TRBJ1-6; the D is unclear. Germline CDR1 SGHDN, CDR2 FVKESK. Between the trimmed V and J ends, which lost 1 base and 13 bases, there was a span of 11 bases. This CDR3 contains 13 residues. The CDR3 sequence: CASSQGESAPLHF. The DNA of the CDR3 is TGTGCCAGCAGCCAAGGGGAAAGTGCGCCCCTCCACTTT. Using reference TRBV14 and TRBJ1-6 for the parts outside the CDR3, the full variable domain is EAGVTQFPSHSVIEKGQTVTLRCDPISGHDNLYWYRRVMGKEIKFLLHFVKESKQDESGMPNNRFLAERTGGTYSTLKVQPAELEDSGVYFCASSQGESAPLHFGNGTRLTVT.

This chain connects TRBV28 to TRBJ2-7; 9 positions agree with TRBD1. Germline V gene sequence: CDR1 MDHEN, CDR2 SYDVKM. Losses at the gene ends were 6 bases for V and 2 bases for J; bases not matched to a gene: 5. The CDR3 has 14 amino acids. This chain's CDR3 is CASSTGTGTYEQYF. In DNA, the CDR3 is TGTGCCAGCAGCACCGGGACAGGGACCTACGAGCAGTACTTC.

V gene TRBV28 combines with J gene TRBJ2-3; D is ambiguous. V was shortened by 5 bases and J by 0 bases, with 15 bases between the two germline ends. The CDR3 is 16 amino acids. Per the germline V gene, CDR1 is MDHEN and CDR2 is SYDVKM. Here the CDR3 reads CASSLTSVTSTDTQYF. Written as DNA, the CDR3 is TGTGCCAGCAGTCTCACTTCGGTAACTAGCACAGATACGCAGTATTTT. Supplemented by reference TRBV28 and TRBJ2-3, the full variable domain reads DVKVTQSSRYLVKRTGEKVFLECVQDMDHENMFWYRQDPGLGLRLIYFSYDVKMKEKGDIPEGYSVSREKKERFSLILESASTNQTSMYLCASSLTSVTSTDTQYFGPGTRLTVL.

The chain joins TRBV7-9 to TRBJ2-1, with 9 nucleotides matching TRBD2. The V and J ends lost 5 bases and 6 bases, in that order; junction bases with no gene match: 8. Germline V gene data show CDR1 as SEHNR and CDR2 as FQNEAQ (reference sequence). The CDR3 is 15 residues long. DNA for the CDR3: TGTGCCAGCAGCCCCGTGGGACTAGCTGGCAATGAGCAGTTCTTC. Its protein is CASSPVGLAGNEQFF.

The rearrangement joins TRBV28 to TRBJ1-5; 7 nucleotides agree with TRBD1. The CDR3 has 14 amino acids. The ends lost 5 bases at V and 7 bases at J; junction bases unmatched: 8. Germline CDR1 reads MDHEN; CDR2 reads SYDVKM. CDR3 coding DNA: TGTGCCAGCAGTATGACAGGGAAGGGACAGCCCCAGCATTTT. Protein sequence: CASSMTGKGQPQHF.

This clone has a single count. This chain links TRBV5-5 with TRBJ2-7; unclear D gene. Germline V gene lookup returns CDR1 SGHKS and CDR2 YYEKEE (reference sequence). CDR3 length equals 12 residues. Deletions cut 2 bases from V and 6 bases from J, with 9 bases between. In DNA form, the CDR3 reads TGTGCCAGCAGCTTCCCCGCTCTCGAGCAGTACTTC. As protein: CASSFPALEQYF. Complete variable domain (other parts from reference TRBV5-5 and TRBJ2-7): DAGVTQSPTHLIKTRGQQVTLRCSPISGHKSVSWYQQVLGQGPQFIFQYYEKEERGRGNFPDRFSARQFPNYSSELNVNALLLGDSALYLCASSFPALEQYFGPGTRLTVT.

The gene calls are TRBV6-5 and TRBJ1-6, with TRBD1 identical over 7 bases. CDR1 is MNHEY, CDR2 SVGAGI, per germline. The CDR3 runs to 15 residues. V lost 6 bases to trimming and J lost 0 bases; unmatched junction nucleotides: 2. In nucleotides, the CDR3 is TGTGCCAGCAGGGGGGACAGCTCCTATAATTCACCCCTCCACTTT. The encoded protein is CASRGDSSYNSPLHF.

The V gene is TRBV6-4, the J gene TRBJ2-2, with D possibly matching TRBD2 (6 bases). V lost 6 bases and J lost 2, with 10 bases in between. The CDR3 covers 14 residues. Germline values: CDR1 MRHNA, CDR2 SNTAGT. CDR3 nucleotide sequence: TGTGCCAGCAGGGCTAGCGTTAACACCGGGGAGCTGTTTTTT. Translation gives CASRASVNTGELFF.

The chain recombines TRBV15 with TRBJ1-2; 10 nucleotides agree with TRBD1. The trim removed 5 bases at V and 5 bases at J, leaving 11 bases unmatched. Germline V gives CDR1 LNHNV, CDR2 YYDKDF (reference sequence). This CDR3 has 16 residues. CDR3 sequence: CATSLRQGAAMYGYTF. The CDR3 nucleotides read TGTGCCACCAGCCTCAGACAGGGGGCAGCGATGTATGGCTACACCTTC.

V and J are TRBV5-1 and TRBJ2-2, with 8 bases that match TRBD1. The V segment lost 4 bases and the J segment 3 bases; nucleotides outside the gene matches: 5. The CDR3 is 15 residues long. Looked up from germline, CDR1 is SGHRS and CDR2 is YFSETQ. The CDR3 coding sequence is TGCGCCAGCAGCCCGGACAGGGAGGACACCGGGGAGCTGTTTTTT. Protein: CASSPDREDTGELFF.

In its sample, this clone was seen once. The J gene is TRBJ2-7, the V gene TRBV7-2; D is unclear. This CDR3 is 16 amino acids long. Trimming removed 0 bases at V and 2 bases at J, with 14 bases between. The V gene's germline CDR1 is SGHTA and CDR2 FQGNSA. The CDR3 DNA is TGTGCCAGCAGCTTAGCGCGACACCAAGGAACCTACGAGCAGTACTTC. Translating gives CASSLARHQGTYEQYF.

The chain uses TRBV5-1 and TRBJ2-2, with D perhaps being TRBD1 or TRBD2 (7 bases each). Germline V gene lookup returns CDR1 SGHRS and CDR2 YFSETQ. The CDR3 is made up of 16 amino acids. V was pared by 0 bases and J by 4 bases, with 13 bases between. The CDR3 DNA sequence: TGCGCCAGCAGCTTGGATCAGGGGGGGGGCACCGGGGAGCTGTTTTTT. It codes for CASSLDQGGGTGELFF.

The chain joins TRBV28 to TRBJ1-1; D is unclear. Germline V CDR1 and CDR2: MDHEN, SYDVKM. CDR3 size: 14 residues. V lost 5 bases and J lost 8, with 18 bases in between. The CDR3: CASSLILEAIEAFF. The CDR3 DNA sequence: TGTGCCAGCAGTCTCATTTTAGAGGCGATAGAAGCTTTCTTT.

CDR3: CATGVQSITDTQYF. For the CDR3, the DNA is TGTGCCACGGGGGTTCAGTCCATCACAGATACGCAGTATTTT. The chain recombines TRBV2 with TRBJ2-3, with D possibly matching TRBD2 (6 bases). The CDR3 is 14 residues long. Trimming left V 10 bases short and J 2 bases short, with 16 bases between. The germline V gene encodes CDR1 SNHLY and CDR2 FYNNEI.

V and J are TRBV4-3 and TRBJ1-1, with 8 bases identical to TRBD1. The CDR3 extends over 15 amino acids. In germline, CDR1 is LGHNA, CDR2 YSLEER. Losses at the gene ends were 0 bases for V and 5 bases for J; bases not matched to a gene: 5. The CDR3 region is CASSQDNRGLTEAFF. As DNA, the CDR3 is TGCGCCAGCAGCCAAGATAACAGGGGGTTGACTGAAGCTTTCTTT.

The chain recombines TRBV7-9 with TRBJ1-1, with no clear D. V was clipped by 5 bases and J by 2 bases, with 9 bases between them. This CDR3 spans 13 amino acids. Germline lookup yields CDR1 SEHNR and CDR2 FQNEAQ (reference sequence). CDR3 protein: CASSRGLNTEAFF. The DNA for the CDR3 is TGTGCCAGCAGCCGGGGTCTTAACACTGAAGCTTTCTTT.

This rearrangement joins TRBV29-1 to TRBJ1-2; a weak D match, TRBD1 (5 bases). Trimming stripped 1 base from V and 10 bases from J, with 16 bases between. CDR1 and CDR2 from the germline V gene are SQVTM and ANQGSEA. This CDR3 region has 13 residues. For the CDR3, the DNA is TGCAGCGTTGAAGGCAGCTCGGGGACCCCCTACACCTTC. Protein sequence: CSVEGSSGTPYTF.

V and J are TRBV6-6 and TRBJ2-5; D tentatively fits TRBD1 or TRBD2 (6 bases each). With 0 bases removed from V and 5 bases from J, the gap between germline ends came to 13 bases. In germline, CDR1 is MNHNY, CDR2 SVGAGI (reference sequence). This CDR3 is 15 amino acids long. The CDR3 spells CASSYSTGGRETQYF. The CDR3 DNA follows: TGTGCCAGCAGTTACTCGACAGGAGGGAGGGAGACCCAGTACTTC.

The chain joins TRBV28 to TRBJ2-3; D tentatively fits TRBD1 or TRBD2 (5 bases each). The germline V gene encodes CDR1 MDHEN and CDR2 SYDVKM. This CDR3 is built from 16 residues. V was trimmed by 3 bases and J by 0 bases, leaving 13 bases between them. The CDR3 region has the DNA TGTGCCAGCAGTTTTCTGAGGGGCGCTAGCACAGATACGCAGTATTTT. This gives the protein CASSFLRGASTDTQYF.

The V and J genes are TRBV7-2 and TRBJ2-1; no reliable D call. Germline CDR1 reads SGHTA; CDR2 reads FQGNSA. V shed 4 bases and J shed 3 bases, with 7 bases lying between them. The CDR3 totals 13 residues. CDR3 protein: CASSSVVYNEQFF. CDR3 in DNA: TGTGCCAGCAGCTCCGTCGTCTACAATGAGCAGTTCTTC.

The chain employs TRBV29-1 and TRBJ2-7, with 9 bases lining up with TRBD2. CDR3 length: 14 amino acids. The J segment lost 2 bases and the V segment lost 0 bases, leaving 2 bases of the junction unmatched. Per germline, CDR1 SQVTM and CDR2 ANQGSEA. CDR3 in DNA: TGCAGCGTTGAAGAGACTAGCGGAACCTACGAGCAGTACTTC. Its protein is CSVEETSGTYEQYF.

The DNA of the CDR3 is TGCGCCAGCAGTGAGTGGCTCCCCGAGCAGTACTTC. Protein sequence: CASSEWLPEQYF. The rearrangement uses TRBV10-1 and TRBJ2-7; D is ambiguous. Germline V CDR1 and CDR2: WNHNN, SYGVQD (reference sequence). The length of the CDR3 is 12 residues. V lost 1 base to trimming and J lost 6 bases, with 7 bases between them.

The gene calls are TRBV9 and TRBJ2-7; TRBD2 aligns across 7 bases. The CDR3 contains 14 residues. Unmatched junction bases numbered 4, after V lost 4 bases and J lost 0 bases. CDR1 SGDLS and CDR2 YYNGEE come from the germline V gene. The CDR3 loop is CASSPSGRSYEQYF. The CDR3 DNA reads TGTGCCAGCAGCCCTAGCGGCCGCTCCTACGAGCAGTACTTC.

This chain joins TRBV2 and TRBJ2-1, with 7 bases that match TRBD2. The CDR3 is 14 amino acids. Germline V CDR1 and CDR2: SNHLY, FYNNEI. CDR3 sequence reads: CAARGGTNDHEQFF. DNA for the CDR3: TGTGCAGCCCGCGGCGGGACTAACGACCATGAGCAGTTCTTC. The full variable domain, completed using reference TRBV2 and TRBJ2-1, is EPEVTQTPSHQVTQMGQEVILRCVPISNHLYFYWYRQILGQKVEFLVSFYNNEISEKSEIFDDQFSVERPDGSNFTLKIRSTKLEDSAMYFCAARGGTNDHEQFFGPGTRLTVL.

This chain uses TRBV2 with TRBJ2-7, with D perhaps matching TRBD1 (6 bases). There are 16 residues in the CDR3. Trimming removed 6 bases from V and 5 bases from J, with 23 bases in between. CDR1 SNHLY and CDR2 FYNNEI come from the germline V gene. The CDR3 DNA follows: TGTGCCAGCAGCGACGCCGTTTTCAGGGGCTCGGACGAGCAGTACTTC. Protein product: CASSDAVFRGSDEQYF. Full variable domain (rest looked up from reference TRBV2 and TRBJ2-7): EPEVTQTPSHQVTQMGQEVILRCVPISNHLYFYWYRQILGQKVEFLVSFYNNEISEKSEIFDDQFSVERPDGSNFTLKIRSTKLEDSAMYFCASSDAVFRGSDEQYFGPGTRLTVT.

The chain is built from TRBV6-4 and TRBJ2-1, with D perhaps TRBD1 or TRBD2 (5 bases each). The CDR3 spans 17 residues. Trimming removed 5 bases from V and 2 bases from J, with 19 bases in between. In germline, CDR1 is MRHNA, CDR2 SNTAGT. The CDR3 DNA follows: TGTGCCAGCAGTTCGGGACCCTTAGCGAGGACCTACAATGAGCAGTTCTTC. It translates to CASSSGPLARTYNEQFF.